The subject of this entry is one T cell receptor beta chain. These data originate in a study of cytomegalovirus exposure and HLA in healthy donors. It was with 60 Vbeta and 13 Jbeta primers that the PCR ran. The protocol was immunoSEQ multiplex PCR, while the TCRdb copy is restricted to in-frame clones and leaves out a portion. The sample consists of about 130,000 clones, nearly 80% of them appearing once. Germline assignment: CDR1 SGDLS and CDR2 YYNGEE. Trimming removed 4 bases from V and 4 bases from J, with 14 bases in between. There are 14 residues in the CDR3. The rearrangement uses TRBV9 and TRBJ1-1; D is uncertain. The sequencing sample was made of PBMCs. This clonotype was sampled from a male donor in good health and CMV-seronegative. CDR3 residues: CASSLNTGSTEAFF. CDR3 in DNA: TGTGCCAGCAGCCTAAATACGGGGAGCACTGAAGCTTTCTTT.